Below, 5 T cell receptor beta chains from the same sample are listed, as sequenced in a study of shared clonotypes between healthy human individuals. Using immunoSEQ multiplex PCR, the repertoire was profiled, and TCRdb retains in-frame clones only, with some absent. The data contain 1,500,000 or so clones, 98% of them singletons. Sequencing used naive CD4+ T cells sorted from blood. Indicated subset: CD45RA+ positively selected. The source of these receptors is a young man in good health.

The chain couples TRBV10-3 to TRBJ2-7, with a possible D match to TRBD1 (6 bases). The CDR3 is 14 amino acids. V was clipped by 6 bases and J by 0 bases, with 12 bases between them. Germline CDR1 and CDR2: ENHRY and SYGVKD. CDR3 in amino acids: CAISLGGSSYEQYF. The CDR3 coding sequence is TGTGCCATCAGCCTAGGGGGATCCTCCTACGAGCAGTACTTC.

The CDR3 reads CSVGDQPQHF. CDR3 bases: TGCAGCGTTGGTGATCAGCCCCAGCATTTT. The V call is TRBV29-1, the J call TRBJ1-5; D not certain. V lost 4 bases, J lost 5 bases, and 3 bases lay in between. Germline CDR1 is SQVTM and CDR2 is ANQGSEA. CDR3 length: 10 amino acids.

The V gene is TRBV29-1, the J gene TRBJ2-3, with TRBD2 identical over 11 bases. Germline CDR1 SQVTM, CDR2 ANQGSEA. This CDR3 has 18 amino acids. After removal of 0 bases from V and 0 bases from J, the junction contained 8 bases not matched to a gene. The chain's CDR3 is CSVEDGTSGLPSTDTQYF. The CDR3 nucleotides are TGCAGCGTTGAAGATGGGACTAGCGGATTGCCTAGCACAGATACGCAGTATTTT.

The V call is TRBV28, the J call TRBJ1-5, with D unresolved. The CDR3 length is 12 residues. Germline-derived CDR1 and CDR2 are MDHEN and SYDVKM. Trimming left V 3 bases short and J 11 bases short, with 11 bases between. DNA for the CDR3: TGTGCCAGCAGTTTGGAAGGAGGATCCCAGCATTTT. This codes for CASSLEGGSQHF.

The gene calls are TRBV5-1 and TRBJ2-1; 11 bases are a match to TRBD2. The CDR3 contains 17 residues. V was pared by 0 bases and J by 7 bases, with 9 bases of the junction left unmatched. CDR1 is SGHRS, CDR2 YFSETQ, per germline. Here the CDR3 reads CASSLAELAGAENEQFF. In DNA form, the CDR3 reads TGCGCCAGCAGCTTGGCAGAACTAGCGGGAGCCGAAAATGAGCAGTTCTTC.